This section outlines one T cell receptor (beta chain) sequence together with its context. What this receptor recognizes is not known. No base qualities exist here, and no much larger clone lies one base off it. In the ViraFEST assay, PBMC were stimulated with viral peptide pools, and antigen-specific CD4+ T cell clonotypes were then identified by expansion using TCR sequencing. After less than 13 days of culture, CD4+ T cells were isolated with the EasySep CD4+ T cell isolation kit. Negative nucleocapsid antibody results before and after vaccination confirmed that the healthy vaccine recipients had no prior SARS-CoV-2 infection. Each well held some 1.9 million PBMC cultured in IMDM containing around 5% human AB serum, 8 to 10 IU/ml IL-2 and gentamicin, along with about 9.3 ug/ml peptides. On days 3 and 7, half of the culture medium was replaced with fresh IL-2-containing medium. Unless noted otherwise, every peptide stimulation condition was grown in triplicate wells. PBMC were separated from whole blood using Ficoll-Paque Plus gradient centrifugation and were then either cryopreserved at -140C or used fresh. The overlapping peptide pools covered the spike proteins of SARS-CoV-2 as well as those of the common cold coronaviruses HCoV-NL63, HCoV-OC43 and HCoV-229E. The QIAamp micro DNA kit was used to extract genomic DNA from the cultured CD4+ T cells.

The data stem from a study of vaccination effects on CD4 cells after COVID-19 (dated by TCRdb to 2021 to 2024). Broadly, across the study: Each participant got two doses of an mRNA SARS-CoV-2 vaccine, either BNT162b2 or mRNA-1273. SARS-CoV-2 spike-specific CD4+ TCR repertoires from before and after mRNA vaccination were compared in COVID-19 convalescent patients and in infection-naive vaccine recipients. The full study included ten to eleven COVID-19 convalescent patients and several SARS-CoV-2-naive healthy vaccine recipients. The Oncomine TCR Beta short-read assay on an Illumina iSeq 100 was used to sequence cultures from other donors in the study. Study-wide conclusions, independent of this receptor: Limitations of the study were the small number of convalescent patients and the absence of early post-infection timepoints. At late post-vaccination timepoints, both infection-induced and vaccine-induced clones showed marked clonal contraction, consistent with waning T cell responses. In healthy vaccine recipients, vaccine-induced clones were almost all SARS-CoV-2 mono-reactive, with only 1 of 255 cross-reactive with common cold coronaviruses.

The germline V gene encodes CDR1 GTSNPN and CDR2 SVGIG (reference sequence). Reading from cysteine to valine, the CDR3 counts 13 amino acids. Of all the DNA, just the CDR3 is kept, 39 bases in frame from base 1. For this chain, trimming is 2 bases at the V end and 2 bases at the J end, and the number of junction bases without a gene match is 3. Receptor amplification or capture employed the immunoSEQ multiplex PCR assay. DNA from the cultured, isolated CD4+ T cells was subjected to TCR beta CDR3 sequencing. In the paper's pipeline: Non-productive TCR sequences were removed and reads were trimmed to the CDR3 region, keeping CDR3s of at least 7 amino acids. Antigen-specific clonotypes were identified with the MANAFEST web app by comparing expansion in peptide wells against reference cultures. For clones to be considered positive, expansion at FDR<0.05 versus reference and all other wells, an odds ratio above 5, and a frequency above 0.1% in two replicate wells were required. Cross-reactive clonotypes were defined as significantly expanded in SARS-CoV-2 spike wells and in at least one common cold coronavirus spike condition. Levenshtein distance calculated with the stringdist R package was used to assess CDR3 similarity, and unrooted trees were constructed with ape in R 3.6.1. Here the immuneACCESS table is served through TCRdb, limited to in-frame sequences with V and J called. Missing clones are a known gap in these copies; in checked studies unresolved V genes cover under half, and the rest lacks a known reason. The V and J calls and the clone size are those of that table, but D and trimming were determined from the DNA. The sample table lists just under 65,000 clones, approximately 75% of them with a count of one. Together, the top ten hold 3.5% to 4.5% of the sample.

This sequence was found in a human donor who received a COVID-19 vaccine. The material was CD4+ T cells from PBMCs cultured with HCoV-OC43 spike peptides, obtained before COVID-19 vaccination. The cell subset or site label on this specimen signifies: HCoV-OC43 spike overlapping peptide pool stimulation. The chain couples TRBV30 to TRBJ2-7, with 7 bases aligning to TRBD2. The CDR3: CAWSWEGAYEQYV. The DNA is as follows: TGTGCCTGGAGTTGGGAGGGCGCCTACGAGCAGTACGTC.